The clone carrying this TCR beta chain has more than one count but fewer than ten. Its antigen is not known. Prepared libraries of TCR beta cDNA carried unique molecular identifiers. Between roughly 0.95 and 10 million T cells gave rise to 500,000 to 650,000 cDNA molecules. MiXCR, applied by TCRdb to the PCR reads, yields one record per CDR3 protein. The profile covers about 770,000 distinct CDR3 sequences, with 40% to 55% appearing a single time and just under 5% taken by the ten largest. The data originate from a study of post-analysis software for immune sequencing data. For the study at large: Relapsing-remitting, secondary progressive and progressive-relapsing multiple sclerosis courses were included.

Looked up from germline, CDR1 is LNHNV and CDR2 is YYDKDF (reference sequence). The V end lost 2 bases, the J end lost 7 bases, and 18 bases lay between the germline ends. The CDR3 extends over 16 amino acids. Whole-study results and caveats: Controls showed lower frequencies than patients for 4 or 5 TRBV segments, and TRBV5-6, TRBV5-1 and TRBV20-1 were among these. People with multiple sclerosis had a significantly lower normalized Chao1 diversity than controls did.

The sequence came from a girl between 5 and 17 years old with multiple sclerosis. This chain connects TRBV15 to TRBJ1-5; a weak D match, TRBD1 (6 bases). The sequenced material came from blood. CDR3 DNA sequence: TGTGCCACCAGCAGAAAGATTACAGGGACTGCGCAGCCCCAGCATTTT. Its protein is CATSRKITGTAQPQHF.